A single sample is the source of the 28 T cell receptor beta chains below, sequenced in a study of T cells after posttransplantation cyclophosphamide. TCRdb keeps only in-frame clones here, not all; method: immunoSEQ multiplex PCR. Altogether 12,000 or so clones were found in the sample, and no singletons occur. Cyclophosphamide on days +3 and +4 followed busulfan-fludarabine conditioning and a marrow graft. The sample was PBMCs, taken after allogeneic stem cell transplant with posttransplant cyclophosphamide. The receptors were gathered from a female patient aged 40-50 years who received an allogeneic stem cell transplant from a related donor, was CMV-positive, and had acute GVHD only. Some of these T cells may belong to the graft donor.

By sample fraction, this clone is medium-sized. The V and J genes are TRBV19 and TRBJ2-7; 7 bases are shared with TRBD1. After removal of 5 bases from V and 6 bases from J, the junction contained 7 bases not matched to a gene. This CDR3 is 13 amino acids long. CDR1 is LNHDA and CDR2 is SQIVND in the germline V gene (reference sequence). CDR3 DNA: TGTGCCAGTAGTCTCACAGGGGCCGGCGAGCAGTACTTC. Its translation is CASSLTGAGEQYF.

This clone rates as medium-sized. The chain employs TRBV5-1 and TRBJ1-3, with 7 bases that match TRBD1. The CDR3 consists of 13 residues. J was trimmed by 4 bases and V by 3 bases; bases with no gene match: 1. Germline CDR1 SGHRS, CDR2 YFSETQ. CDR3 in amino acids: CASSSGQGNTIYF. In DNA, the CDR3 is TGCGCCAGCAGCTCGGGACAGGGAAACACCATATATTTT.

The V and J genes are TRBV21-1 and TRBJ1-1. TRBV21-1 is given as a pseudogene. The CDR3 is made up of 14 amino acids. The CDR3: CASSRIRRNTEAFF. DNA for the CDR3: TGTGCCAGCAGCAGAATTAGGAGAAACACTGAAGCTTTCTTT.

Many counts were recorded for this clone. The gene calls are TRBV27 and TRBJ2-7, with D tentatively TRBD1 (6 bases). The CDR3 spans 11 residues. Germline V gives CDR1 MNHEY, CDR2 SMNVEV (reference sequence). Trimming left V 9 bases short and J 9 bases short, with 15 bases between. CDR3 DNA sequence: TGTGCCAGTTCGGCAGGGGATGGGCAGTACTTC. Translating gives CASSAGDGQYF.

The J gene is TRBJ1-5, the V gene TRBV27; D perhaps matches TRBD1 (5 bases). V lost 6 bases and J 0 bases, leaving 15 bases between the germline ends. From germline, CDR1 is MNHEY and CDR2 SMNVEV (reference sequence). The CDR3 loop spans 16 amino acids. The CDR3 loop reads CASRKTEEYSNQPQHF. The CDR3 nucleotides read TGTGCCAGCAGGAAGACAGAGGAGTATAGCAATCAGCCCCAGCATTTT.

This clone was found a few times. CDR3: CASSLAGPLNTGELFF. The CDR3 nucleotides are TGTGCCAGCAGCTTAGCAGGGCCCTTGAACACCGGGGAGCTGTTTTTT. The V call is TRBV11-3, the J call TRBJ2-2, with D tentatively TRBD1 (5 bases). V gave up 1 base and J gave up 1 base, with 10 bases separating them. The CDR3 has 16 amino acids. The germline gives CDR1 SGHNT, CDR2 YENEEA.

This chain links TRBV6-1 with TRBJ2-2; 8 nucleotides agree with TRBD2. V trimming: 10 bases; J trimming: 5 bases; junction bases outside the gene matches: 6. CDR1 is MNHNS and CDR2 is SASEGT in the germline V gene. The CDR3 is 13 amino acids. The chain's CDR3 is CAIPGGGTGELFF. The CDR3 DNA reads TGTGCCATTCCGGGAGGGGGAACCGGGGAGCTGTTTTTT.

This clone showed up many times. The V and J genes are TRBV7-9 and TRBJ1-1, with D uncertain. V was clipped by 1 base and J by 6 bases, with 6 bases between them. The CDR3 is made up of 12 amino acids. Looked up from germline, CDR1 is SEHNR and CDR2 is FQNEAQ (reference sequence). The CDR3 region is CASSLGIAEAFF. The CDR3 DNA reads TGTGCCAGCAGCTTAGGTATCGCTGAAGCTTTCTTT. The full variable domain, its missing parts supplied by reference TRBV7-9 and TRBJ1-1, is DTGVSQNPRHKITKRGQNVTFRCDPISEHNRLYWYRQTLGQGPEFLTYFQNEAQLEKSRLLSDRFSAERPKGSFSTLEIQRTEQGDSAMYLCASSLGIAEAFFGQGTRLTVV.

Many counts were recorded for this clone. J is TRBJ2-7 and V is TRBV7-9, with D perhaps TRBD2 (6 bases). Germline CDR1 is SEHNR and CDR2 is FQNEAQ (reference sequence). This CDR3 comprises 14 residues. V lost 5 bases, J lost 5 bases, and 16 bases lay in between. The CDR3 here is CASSPGDGRNEQYV. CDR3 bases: TGTGCCAGCAGCCCCGGAGACGGGAGAAACGAGCAGTACGTC.

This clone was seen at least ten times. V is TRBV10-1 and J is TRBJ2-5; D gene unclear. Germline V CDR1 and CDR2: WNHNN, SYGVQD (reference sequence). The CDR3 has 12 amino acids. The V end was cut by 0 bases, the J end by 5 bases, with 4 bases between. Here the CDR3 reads CASSESGETQYF. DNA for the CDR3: TGCGCCAGCAGTGAGTCCGGGGAGACCCAGTACTTC.

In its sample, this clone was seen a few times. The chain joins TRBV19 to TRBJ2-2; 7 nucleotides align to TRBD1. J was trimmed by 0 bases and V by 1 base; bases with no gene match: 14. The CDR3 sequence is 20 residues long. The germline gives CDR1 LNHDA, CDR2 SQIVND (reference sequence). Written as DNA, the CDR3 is TGTGCCAGTAGTATAGTCCCCTCCCCAGACAGGGTGCCGAACACCGGGGAGCTGTTTTTT. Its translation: CASSIVPSPDRVPNTGELFF.

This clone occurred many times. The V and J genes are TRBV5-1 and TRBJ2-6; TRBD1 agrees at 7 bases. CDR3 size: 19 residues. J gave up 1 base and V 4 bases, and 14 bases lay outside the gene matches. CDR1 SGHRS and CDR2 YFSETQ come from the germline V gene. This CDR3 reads CASSPFMGTVYSGANVLTF. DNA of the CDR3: TGCGCCAGCAGCCCCTTTATGGGGACAGTTTATTCTGGGGCCAACGTCCTGACTTTC.

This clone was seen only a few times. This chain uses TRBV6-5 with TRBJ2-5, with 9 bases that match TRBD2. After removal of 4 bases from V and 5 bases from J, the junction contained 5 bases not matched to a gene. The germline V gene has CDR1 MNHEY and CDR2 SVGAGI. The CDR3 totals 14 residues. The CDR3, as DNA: TGTGCCAGCAGTTTCCTTAGCGGGGGCGAGACCCAGTACTTC. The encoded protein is CASSFLSGGETQYF.

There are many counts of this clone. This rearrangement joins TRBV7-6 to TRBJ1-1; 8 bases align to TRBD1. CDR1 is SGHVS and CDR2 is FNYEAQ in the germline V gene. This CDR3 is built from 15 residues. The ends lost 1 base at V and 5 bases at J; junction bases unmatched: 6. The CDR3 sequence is CASSLVDRGGTEAFF. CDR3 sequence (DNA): TGTGCCAGCAGCTTAGTTGACAGGGGAGGGACTGAAGCTTTCTTT.

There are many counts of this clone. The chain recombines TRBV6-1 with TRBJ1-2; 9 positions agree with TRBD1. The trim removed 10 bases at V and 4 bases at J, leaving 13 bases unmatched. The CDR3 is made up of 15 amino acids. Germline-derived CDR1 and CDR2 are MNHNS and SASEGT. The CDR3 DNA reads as TGTGCCACCGCAAATCCGGGACAGGGCGTCTATGGCTACACCTTC. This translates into CATANPGQGVYGYTF.

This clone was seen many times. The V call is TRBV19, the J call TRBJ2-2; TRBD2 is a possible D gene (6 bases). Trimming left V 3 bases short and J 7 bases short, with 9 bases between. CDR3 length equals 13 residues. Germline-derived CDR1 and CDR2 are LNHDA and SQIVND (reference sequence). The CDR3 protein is CASSITSYGELFF. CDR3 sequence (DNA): TGTGCCAGTAGTATTACTAGCTACGGGGAGCTGTTTTTT.

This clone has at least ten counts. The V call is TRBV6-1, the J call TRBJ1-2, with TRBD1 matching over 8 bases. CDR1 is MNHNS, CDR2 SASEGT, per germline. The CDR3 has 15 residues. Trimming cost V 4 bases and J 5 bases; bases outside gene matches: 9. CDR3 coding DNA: TGTGCCAGCAGTGGATTCGGACAGGGAAAGTATGGCTACACCTTC. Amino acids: CASSGFGQGKYGYTF.

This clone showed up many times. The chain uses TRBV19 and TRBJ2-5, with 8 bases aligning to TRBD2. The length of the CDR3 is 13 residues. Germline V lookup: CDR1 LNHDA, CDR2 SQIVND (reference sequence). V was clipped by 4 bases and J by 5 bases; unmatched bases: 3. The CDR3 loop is CASSTSGSETQYF. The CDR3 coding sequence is TGTGCCAGTAGTACCAGCGGGAGTGAGACCCAGTACTTC.

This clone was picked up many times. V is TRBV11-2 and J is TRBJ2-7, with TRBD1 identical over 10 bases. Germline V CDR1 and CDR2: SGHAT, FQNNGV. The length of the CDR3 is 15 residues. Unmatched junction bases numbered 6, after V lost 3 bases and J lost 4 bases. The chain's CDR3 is CASSFVGQGEYEQYF. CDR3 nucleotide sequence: TGTGCCAGCAGCTTTGTCGGACAGGGGGAATACGAGCAGTACTTC.

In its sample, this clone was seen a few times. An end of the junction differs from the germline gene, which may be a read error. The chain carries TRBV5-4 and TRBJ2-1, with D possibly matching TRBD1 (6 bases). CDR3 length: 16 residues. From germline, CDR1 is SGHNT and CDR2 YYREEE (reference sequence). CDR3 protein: CASSLGGTPSYNEQFF. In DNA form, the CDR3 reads TGCGCCAGCAGCTTGGGTGGGACACCCTCCTACAATGAGCAGTTCTTC.

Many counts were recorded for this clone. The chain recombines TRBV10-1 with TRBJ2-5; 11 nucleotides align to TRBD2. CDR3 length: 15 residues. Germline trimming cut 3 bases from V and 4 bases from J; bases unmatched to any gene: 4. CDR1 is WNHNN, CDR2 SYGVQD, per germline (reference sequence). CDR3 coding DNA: TGCGCCAGCAGTGAAAGTAGCGGGGGGGCAGAGACCCAGTACTTC. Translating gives CASSESSGGAETQYF.

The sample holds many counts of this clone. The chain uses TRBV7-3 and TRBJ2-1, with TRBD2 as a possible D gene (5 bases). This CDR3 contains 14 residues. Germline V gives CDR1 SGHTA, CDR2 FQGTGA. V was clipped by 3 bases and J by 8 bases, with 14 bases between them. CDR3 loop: CASSLEEYPHEQFF. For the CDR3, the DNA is TGTGCCAGCAGCTTGGAGGAGTACCCCCATGAGCAGTTCTTC.

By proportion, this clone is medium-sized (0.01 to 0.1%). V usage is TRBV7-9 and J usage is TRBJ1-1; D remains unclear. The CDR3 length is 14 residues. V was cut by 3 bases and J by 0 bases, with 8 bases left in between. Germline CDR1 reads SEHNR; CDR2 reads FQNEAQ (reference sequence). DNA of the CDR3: TGTGCCAGCAGCTTTTGGCAGATGAACACTGAAGCTTTCTTT. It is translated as CASSFWQMNTEAFF. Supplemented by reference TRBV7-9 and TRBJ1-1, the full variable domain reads DTGVSQNPRHKITKRGQNVTFRCDPISEHNRLYWYRQTLGQGPEFLTYFQNEAQLEKSRLLSDRFSAERPKGSFSTLEIQRTEQGDSAMYLCASSFWQMNTEAFFGQGTRLTVV.

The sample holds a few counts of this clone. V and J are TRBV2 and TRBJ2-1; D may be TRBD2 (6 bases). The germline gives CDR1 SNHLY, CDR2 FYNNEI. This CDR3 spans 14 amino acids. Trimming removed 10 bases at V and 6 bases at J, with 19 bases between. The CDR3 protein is CATTGPGVGNEQFF. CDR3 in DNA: TGTGCCACTACGGGACCGGGGGTGGGCAATGAGCAGTTCTTC.

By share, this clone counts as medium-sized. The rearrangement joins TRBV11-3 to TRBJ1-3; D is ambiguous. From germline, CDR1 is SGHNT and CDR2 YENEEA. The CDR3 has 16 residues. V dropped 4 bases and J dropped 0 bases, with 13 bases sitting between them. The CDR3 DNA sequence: TGTGCCAGCAGCTCTCGACGACTGAGCTCTGGAAACACCATATATTTT. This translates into CASSSRRLSSGNTIYF.

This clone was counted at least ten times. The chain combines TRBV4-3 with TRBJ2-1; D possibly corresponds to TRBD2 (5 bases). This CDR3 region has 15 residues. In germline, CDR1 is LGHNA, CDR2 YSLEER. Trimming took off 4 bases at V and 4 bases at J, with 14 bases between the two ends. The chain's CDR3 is CASSREWQSYNEQFF. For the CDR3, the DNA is TGCGCCAGCAGCCGGGAGTGGCAATCATACAATGAGCAGTTCTTC.

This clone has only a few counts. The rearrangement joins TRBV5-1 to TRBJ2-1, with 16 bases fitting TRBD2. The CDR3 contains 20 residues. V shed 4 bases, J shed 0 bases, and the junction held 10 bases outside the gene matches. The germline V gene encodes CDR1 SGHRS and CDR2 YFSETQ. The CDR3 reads CASSGGTSGRALYSYNEQFF. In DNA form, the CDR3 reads TGCGCCAGCAGCGGGGGGACTAGCGGGAGGGCCCTATACTCCTACAATGAGCAGTTCTTC.

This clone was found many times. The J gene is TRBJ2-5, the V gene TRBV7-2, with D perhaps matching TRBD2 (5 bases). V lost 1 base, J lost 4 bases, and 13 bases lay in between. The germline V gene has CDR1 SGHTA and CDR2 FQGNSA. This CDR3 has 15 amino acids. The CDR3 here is CASSLEKRSGETQYF. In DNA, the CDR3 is TGTGCCAGCAGCTTAGAGAAGAGGAGCGGAGAGACCCAGTACTTC.